The entry below describes one T cell receptor beta chain. This entry belongs to a study of control samples from healthy donors and cancer patients. Repertoires were generated with immunoSEQ multiplex PCR, while TCRdb's copy carries only in-frame clones and drops some. The sample carries about 160,000 clones, over 95% recorded once. The sequence came from a woman in her twenties or thirties in good health. The sequenced material came from blood.

CDR3 nucleotide sequence: TGTGCCAGCGGAAGACAGGGGGCGCTGGGTCCTGAAGCTTTCTTT. Protein product: CASGRQGALGPEAFF. The rearrangement joins TRBV6-5 to TRBJ1-1, with TRBD1 matching 10 bases. Germline V gives CDR1 MNHEY, CDR2 SVGAGI. The CDR3 is 15 amino acids. V dropped 8 bases and J dropped 6; count of bases not matched to a gene: 12.